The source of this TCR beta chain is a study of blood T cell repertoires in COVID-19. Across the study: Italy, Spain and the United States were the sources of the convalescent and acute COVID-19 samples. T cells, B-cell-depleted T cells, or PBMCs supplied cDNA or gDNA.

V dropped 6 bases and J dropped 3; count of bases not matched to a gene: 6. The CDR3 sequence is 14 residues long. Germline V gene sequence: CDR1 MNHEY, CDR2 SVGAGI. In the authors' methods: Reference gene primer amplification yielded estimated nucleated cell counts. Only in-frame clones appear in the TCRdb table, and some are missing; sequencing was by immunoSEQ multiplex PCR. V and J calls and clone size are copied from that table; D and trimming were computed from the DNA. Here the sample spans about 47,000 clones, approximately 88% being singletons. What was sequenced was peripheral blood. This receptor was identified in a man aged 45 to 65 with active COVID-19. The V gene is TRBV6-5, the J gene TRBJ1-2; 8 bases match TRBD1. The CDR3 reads CASSLTGAHYGYTF. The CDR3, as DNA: TGTGCCAGCAGCCTGACAGGGGCCCACTATGGCTACACCTTC.